This T cell receptor (beta chain) was sequenced in a study of cytomegalovirus exposure and HLA in healthy donors. Overall study results and limits: Presence/absence comparisons presumed near-even sequencing depth among donors. A few chains tied to CMV proved CMV antigen-specific in vitro. For most TCR beta V segments, an earlier analysis put the productive rate at about 90% or about 30% of the time.

Though probably carrying unrecorded immune exposures, donors were nominally healthy at sampling. Vbeta (60) and Jbeta (13) primers were used in the PCR. The table came from immunoSEQ multiplex PCR; TCRdb's copy has only in-frame clones and leaves some out. Of about 73,000 clones listed, roughly 82% are singletons. On this clone itself: Antigen specificity is unknown.

Sequencing used PBMCs. The clonotype was recovered from a man in his sixties or seventies in good health and CMV-seronegative.

The CDR3 DNA reads TGTGCCAGCAGCTTAGGGGGGGGGCTCGGGGAGACCCAGTACTTC. This encodes CASSLGGGLGETQYF. The gene calls are TRBV7-3 and TRBJ2-5; D is perhaps TRBD2 (7 bases). The CDR3 totals 15 residues. Germline CDR1 and CDR2: SGHTA and FQGTGA. Trimming removed 2 bases from V and 5 bases from J, with 15 bases in between.